This record looks at one TCR beta chain sequence and its context. Its antigen is not identified. V lost 4 bases, J lost 3 bases, and 14 bases lay in between. The CDR3 totals 14 residues. Germline CDR1 is SGHDT and CDR2 is YYEEEE. For repertoire sequencing, the TCR beta CDR3 regions were amplified from RNA transcripts. The library came from an HTBI-primed first-round RT-PCR and a second-round multiplex PCR. TCRdb re-derived calls from the multiplex PCR reads in MiXCR, one entry per CDR3 protein. The sample has around 1,000,000 distinct CDR3 sequences; around a third are singletons. The data derive from a study of Graves' ophthalmopathy and Graves' hyperthyroidism. The study's findings and limits: Ophthalmopathy and stable hyperthyroidism were discriminated by a 13-signature model, with around 88% sensitivity and around 81% specificity.

This rearrangement joins TRBV5-6 to TRBJ2-7; D may correspond to TRBD1 or TRBD2 (5 bases each). This TCR was recovered from an adult man with Graves' hyperthyroidism. Sequencing was carried out using peripheral blood or thyroid tissue (not recorded which). The CDR3 sequence is CASSGTPRVYEQYF. The DNA of the CDR3 is TGTGCCAGCAGCGGGACCCCCCGAGTCTACGAGCAGTACTTC.